The 28 T cell receptor beta chains below were found in one sample sequenced in a study of cytomegalovirus exposure and HLA in healthy donors. The PCR was carried out with 60 Vbeta primers and 13 Jbeta primers. TCRdb's table, derived via immunoSEQ multiplex PCR, lists solely in-frame clones and lacks some. The sample records roughly 100,000 clones, more than 65% being singletons. The specimen was PBMCs. All receptors come from a man between 35 and 55 years old in good health and CMV-seropositive.

V is TRBV4-3 and J is TRBJ1-6, with D perhaps TRBD1 (6 bases). V lost 1 base and J lost 7, with 23 bases in between. Germline V gene sequence: CDR1 LGHNA, CDR2 YSLEER. The CDR3 spans 19 residues. As DNA, the CDR3 is TGCGCCAGCAGCCAAGGGTACCAACAGGGCGAGTGGAAAAATTCACCCCTCCACTTT. Amino acids: CASSQGYQQGEWKNSPLHF.

This rearrangement joins TRBV6-6 to TRBJ2-1, with TRBD1 as a possible D gene (6 bases). Trimming took 0 bases from V and 15 from J, leaving 21 bases between them. Germline CDR1 and CDR2: MNHNY and SVGAGI (reference sequence). This CDR3 region has 15 residues. The CDR3 nucleotides are TGTGCCAGCAGTTACTCGGGGCAGGGGAGTGGGTTTCGGTTCTTC. Translation gives CASSYSGQGSGFRFF.

CDR3: CASSVQGANQPQHF. The CDR3 DNA sequence: TGTGCCAGTAGTGTACAGGGGGCGAATCAGCCCCAGCATTTT. The chain carries TRBV19 and TRBJ1-5, with TRBD1 matching 9 bases. Germline CDR1 reads LNHDA; CDR2 reads SQIVND (reference sequence). Unmatched junction bases numbered 3, after V lost 5 bases and J lost 4 bases. CDR3 size: 14 residues.

This chain uses TRBV4-1 with TRBJ1-5; maybe TRBD1 (5 bases). The germline gives CDR1 MGHRA, CDR2 YSYEKL. With 1 base removed from V and 4 bases from J, the gap between germline ends came to 14 bases. The length of the CDR3 is 16 residues. CDR3 amino acids: CASSQVPLEGNQPQHF. The DNA for the CDR3 is TGCGCCAGCAGCCAAGTTCCCCTGGAGGGGAATCAGCCCCAGCATTTT.

The chain joins TRBV7-8 to TRBJ2-3; 11 bases are shared with TRBD2. V trimming: 6 bases; J trimming: 2 bases; junction bases outside the gene matches: 4. This CDR3 is 15 amino acids long. The germline gives CDR1 SGHVS, CDR2 FQNEAQ. CDR3 nucleotide sequence: TGTGCCAGCAGGAAACTAGCGGGGGTCACAGATACGCAGTATTTT. Translated: CASRKLAGVTDTQYF.

J is TRBJ2-1 and V is TRBV7-6; 9 nucleotides line up with TRBD2. This CDR3 comprises 16 residues. V lost 3 bases and J lost 2; bases outside the gene matches: 5. Germline loops: CDR1 SGHVS, CDR2 FNYEAQ. CDR3 bases: TGTGCCAGCAGCTTTGATCGCGGGAGGGCCTACAATGAGCAGTTCTTC. This sequence encodes CASSFDRGRAYNEQFF.

In its sample, this clone was seen once. This rearrangement joins TRBV9 to TRBJ2-3; D is uncertain. The germline gives CDR1 SGDLS, CDR2 YYNGEE. Trimming shortened V by 0 bases and J by 7 bases, and 9 bases separated the two germline ends. The CDR3 is 13 residues long. CDR3 DNA sequence: TGTGCCAGCAGCGTAGTCCCCGAGAATACGCAGTATTTT. Translating it yields CASSVVPENTQYF. Full variable domain (outside the CDR3, taken from reference TRBV9 and TRBJ2-3): DSGVTQTPKHLITATGQRVTLRCSPRSGDLSVYWYQQSLDQGLQFLIQYYNGEERAKGNILERFSAQQFPDLHSELNLSSLELGDSALYFCASSVVPENTQYFGPGTRLTVL.

J is TRBJ2-7 and V is TRBV11-2, with 8 bases that match TRBD2. Trimming cost V 8 bases and J 0 bases; bases outside gene matches: 9. The CDR3 covers 15 residues. Germline V gene sequence: CDR1 SGHAT, CDR2 FQNNGV. CDR3 residues: CASDQAGVISYEQYF. The CDR3 region has the DNA TGTGCCAGCGATCAAGCGGGAGTGATCTCCTACGAGCAGTACTTC.

The gene calls are TRBV11-2 and TRBJ2-2; no reliable D call. Germline V gene data show CDR1 as SGHAT and CDR2 as FQNNGV. V was trimmed by 3 bases and J by 1 base, leaving 6 bases between them. CDR3 length equals 14 residues. The CDR3 nucleotides read TGTGCCAGCAGCTTTAGCAGGAACACCGGGGAGCTGTTTTTT. This sequence encodes CASSFSRNTGELFF.

CDR3 nucleotide sequence: TGTGCCAGCAGCTTACGGACTAGCGGGGACAATGAGCAGTTCTTC. It specifies CASSLRTSGDNEQFF. The V and J genes are TRBV7-6 and TRBJ2-1; 12 nucleotides match TRBD2. Trimming removed 2 bases from V and 5 bases from J; junction bases left unmatched: 1. This CDR3 region has 15 residues. Germline values: CDR1 SGHVS, CDR2 FNYEAQ.

The chain links TRBV18 to TRBJ1-3; the D gene is possibly TRBD1 (5 bases). This CDR3 is built from 15 residues. Trimming took 3 bases from V and 1 from J, leaving 10 bases between them. Germline assignment: CDR1 KGHSH and CDR2 LQKENI. In nucleotides, the CDR3 is TGTGCCAGCTCACCGACACAGGAATCTGGAAACACCATATATTTT. Translation: CASSPTQESGNTIYF.

The chain joins TRBV9 to TRBJ2-1, with D uncertain. Germline loops: CDR1 SGDLS, CDR2 YYNGEE. V was trimmed by 5 bases and J by 4 bases, leaving 16 bases between them. This CDR3 has 15 residues. The CDR3 reads CASRPVGGWYNEQFF. The CDR3 DNA sequence: TGTGCCAGCAGGCCGGTAGGCGGATGGTACAATGAGCAGTTCTTC.

V usage is TRBV11-3 and J usage is TRBJ2-7; tentatively, D is TRBD1 (6 bases). Germline-derived CDR1 and CDR2 are SGHNT and YENEEA. Trimming left V 1 base short and J 2 bases short, with 9 bases between. The length of the CDR3 is 14 residues. CDR3 sequence (DNA): TGTGCCAGCAGCTTAGGACAGGCGCCCTACGAGCAGTACTTC. This codes for CASSLGQAPYEQYF.

The V and J genes are TRBV27 and TRBJ2-5; 7 bases line up with TRBD2. Germline V gene lookup returns CDR1 MNHEY and CDR2 SMNVEV (reference sequence). The CDR3 contains 19 residues. V dropped 8 bases and J dropped 5; count of bases not matched to a gene: 26. The CDR3 DNA reads as TGTGCCAGCCTTCCCGCCGGCGGGGGTTCATCATCGGGTCCGGAGACCCAGTACTTC. Translating gives CASLPAGGGSSSGPETQYF.

The chain joins TRBV4-1 to TRBJ1-4; TRBD1 agrees at 10 bases. The trim removed 4 bases at V and 5 bases at J, leaving 7 bases unmatched. This CDR3 contains 16 residues. In germline, CDR1 is MGHRA, CDR2 YSYEKL. CDR3 coding DNA: TGCGCCAGCAGCCCTACCTTGGACAGGGGGAATGAAAAACTGTTTTTT. Encoded protein: CASSPTLDRGNEKLFF.

The rearrangement links TRBV11-2 to TRBJ2-3; 8 positions match TRBD2. CDR3 length equals 17 residues. With V trimmed by 4 bases and J by 0 bases, 9 bases remained unmatched. Germline V lookup: CDR1 SGHAT, CDR2 FQNNGV. CDR3 amino acids: CASSSSSGLTSTDTQYF. Here the CDR3 DNA reads TGTGCCAGCAGCTCGTCTAGCGGGTTGACTAGCACAGATACGCAGTATTTT.

The chain has TRBV2 and TRBJ1-2; D is ambiguous. Per germline, CDR1 SNHLY and CDR2 FYNNEI. Trimming removed 2 bases from V and 10 bases from J, with 11 bases in between. There are 12 residues in the CDR3. The CDR3 coding sequence is TGTGCCAGCAGTGAACAGGATCTCGACTACACCTTC. Its protein is CASSEQDLDYTF.

The chain couples TRBV5-4 to TRBJ2-3; D not resolved. The CDR3 spans 9 residues. V lost 9 bases to trimming and J lost 5 bases, with 4 bases between them. Per the germline V gene, CDR1 is SGHNT and CDR2 is YYREEE (reference sequence). CDR3 in amino acids: CATVDTQYF. CDR3 bases: TGTGCCACGGTAGATACGCAGTATTTT.

This clone was counted between two and nine times. J is TRBJ2-1 and V is TRBV19; D is ambiguous. CDR1 and CDR2 from the germline V gene are LNHDA and SQIVND (reference sequence). The CDR3 runs 13 residues. Trimming took off 1 base at V and 4 bases at J, with 5 bases between the two ends. The CDR3 reads CASSIAVYNEQFF. DNA of the CDR3: TGTGCCAGTAGTATAGCGGTTTACAATGAGCAGTTCTTC.

The chain is built from TRBV28 and TRBJ2-1; 13 positions agree with TRBD2. The CDR3 is made up of 17 amino acids. Germline CDR1 reads MDHEN; CDR2 reads SYDVKM. With V trimmed by 6 bases and J by 6 bases, 11 bases remained unmatched. The CDR3 loop is CASSPRTSGGQGNEQFF. CDR3 nucleotide sequence: TGTGCCAGCAGCCCACGGACTAGCGGGGGCCAGGGCAATGAGCAGTTCTTC.

This clone has only one observation. The gene calls are TRBV2 and TRBJ2-7, with TRBD1 identical over 8 bases. Germline CDR1 reads SNHLY; CDR2 reads FYNNEI. The CDR3 length is 11 residues. J gave up 11 bases and V 7 bases, and 7 bases lay outside the gene matches. The CDR3 region is CASNPGGAEYF. CDR3 DNA sequence: TGTGCCAGCAACCCAGGGGGCGCGGAGTACTTC. The full variable domain, rest sourced from reference TRBV2 and TRBJ2-7, is EPEVTQTPSHQVTQMGQEVILRCVPISNHLYFYWYRQILGQKVEFLVSFYNNEISEKSEIFDDQFSVERPDGSNFTLKIRSTKLEDSAMYFCASNPGGAEYFGPGTRLTVT.

The table lists this clone with a count of one. The rearrangement uses TRBV15 and TRBJ2-5; unclear D gene. Germline CDR1 LNHNV, CDR2 YYDKDF (reference sequence). Trimming took off 5 bases at V and 2 bases at J, with 6 bases between the two ends. CDR3 length equals 12 residues. The DNA of the CDR3 is TGTGCCACCAGCTCAGCGCAAGAGACCCAGTACTTC. Its translation is CATSSAQETQYF.

This chain links TRBV6-5 with TRBJ2-7, with 11 bases aligning to TRBD1. CDR3 length: 15 amino acids. Germline V gene data show CDR1 as MNHEY and CDR2 as SVGAGI. The V segment lost 6 bases and the J segment 3 bases; nucleotides outside the gene matches: 7. The chain's CDR3 is CASRPRDRGFYEQYF. For the CDR3, the DNA is TGTGCCAGCAGACCCCGGGACAGGGGGTTCTACGAGCAGTACTTC.

This chain connects TRBV6-1 to TRBJ1-5; D gene ambiguous. Trimming shortened V by 5 bases and J by 0 bases, and 11 bases separated the two germline ends. Germline V gives CDR1 MNHNS, CDR2 SASEGT. The CDR3 is made up of 15 amino acids. In nucleotides, the CDR3 is TGTGCCAGCAGTAGGACTCGGGATAGCAATCAGCCCCAGCATTTT. Its protein is CASSRTRDSNQPQHF.

The chain is built from TRBV6-6 and TRBJ1-1; tentative D call: TRBD1 (6 bases). The germline CDR1 and CDR2 sequences are MNHNY and SVGAGI (reference sequence). The CDR3 runs 15 residues. Trimming took 4 bases from V and 5 from J, leaving 17 bases between them. Written as DNA, the CDR3 is TGTGCCAGCAGTTTACTGGGGGGGGCCGGGACTGAAGCTTTCTTT. Translation: CASSLLGGAGTEAFF.

The rearrangement uses TRBV5-8 and TRBJ2-2, with a possible D match to TRBD2 (5 bases). Trimming shortened V by 1 base and J by 0 bases, and 10 bases separated the two germline ends. The CDR3 has 16 amino acids. The germline CDR1 and CDR2 sequences are SGHTS and YDEGEE. The DNA of the CDR3 is TGTGCCAGCAGCTTGTATCGGGGAACGAACACCGGGGAGCTGTTTTTT. This gives the protein CASSLYRGTNTGELFF.

The chain uses TRBV11-2 and TRBJ2-2; 10 bases are shared with TRBD2. There are 16 residues in the CDR3. The germline V gene has CDR1 SGHAT and CDR2 FQNNGV. Trimming took 5 bases from V and 3 from J; bases not matched to a gene: 6. CDR3: CASSPLAGEYTGELFF. The CDR3 DNA follows: TGTGCCAGCAGCCCCCTAGCGGGAGAATACACCGGGGAGCTGTTTTTT.

CDR3 loop: CASSEQQAQNSPLHF. CDR3 nucleotide sequence: TGTGCCAGCAGTGAACAACAGGCCCAGAATTCACCCCTCCACTTT. The rearrangement links TRBV2 to TRBJ1-6; tentative D call: TRBD1 (5 bases). Trimming cost V 2 bases and J 7 bases, with 12 bases left between them. The CDR3 consists of 15 residues. The germline V gene encodes CDR1 SNHLY and CDR2 FYNNEI.